This T cell receptor beta chain was retrieved from a study of regulatory T cells in long-lasting Graves disease. As for the study in general: Persistent cases took antithyroid drugs over 5 years and stayed TSH receptor antibody positive.

General study findings and limits: Persistent disease samples used TRBV28, TRBJ1-2 and TRBJ2-5 preferentially.

Time point noted: persistent/refractory GD, antithyroid drugs over 5 years with positive TRAb. The authors made the TCR library using RNA they extracted from PBMCs. V was clipped by 6 bases and J by 4 bases; unmatched bases: 10. The CDR3 covers 16 residues. This clonotype was seen many times. No antigen is known for it. Library construction for TCR beta used iRepertoire HTBI primers and Arm-PCR of CDR3 regions. Original analysis: Taken together, the samples had 60 to 80 TRBV and roughly 15 TRBJ segments identified. TCRdb passed the multiplex PCR reads through MiXCR, listing each CDR3 protein once. These V and J calls rely on TCRdb rather than the paper's analysis. This sample has a few hundred thousand distinct CDR3 sequences, with 20% to 25% found just once.

The chain has TRBV12-3 or TRBV12-4 and TRBJ2-2; 8 bases are a match to TRBD2. The TCR sequence derives from a woman in her 40s with Graves disease. Sample: peripheral blood mononuclear cells (PBMCs), taken when the disease was refractory, from a patient treated with antithyroid drugs. CDR3 nucleotide sequence: TGTGCCAGCAGCCGGACGGGCGGGAGGCTCACCGGGGAGCTGTTTTTT. Translating it yields CASSRTGGRLTGELFF.